This T cell receptor beta chain originates from a study of blood T cell repertoires in COVID-19. Looking at the study overall: Material from acute and convalescent COVID-19 was sourced from the United States, Italy and Spain. From T cells, B-cell-depleted T cells, or PBMCs came the material, which was cDNA or gDNA.

Using immunoSEQ multiplex PCR, the repertoire was profiled, and TCRdb retains in-frame clones only, with some absent. This table has around 320,000 clones, roughly 85% appearing once. CDR1 ENHRY and CDR2 SYGVKD come from the germline V gene. Trimming removed 2 bases from V and 3 bases from J, with 10 bases in between. The CDR3 covers 14 residues. The V and J genes are TRBV10-3 and TRBJ1-1; D is uncertain. The sequenced material came from peripheral blood. The TCR was taken from a human donor in a cohort sampled during active COVID-19. In nucleotides, the CDR3 is TGTGCCATCAGTGAGAGCTTTGCGGACACTGAAGCTTTCTTT. Amino acids: CAISESFADTEAFF.